This TCR beta chain was obtained from a study of T-cell memory formation after mild COVID-19. This CDR3 comprises 17 residues. CDR1 is KGHSH, CDR2 LQKENI, per germline. The V gene end was trimmed by 6 bases and the J gene end by 3 bases; junction bases not matched to a gene: 16. 5'RACE primed from the constant segment yielded TCR alpha and TCR beta cDNA libraries bearing sample barcodes and UMIs. One entry per CDR3 protein, called by TCRdb with MiXCR from the 5' RACE reads. The repertoire holds 240,000 or so distinct CDR3 sequences, around 10% seen once, with 20% to 25% in the top ten. The TCR comes from a man aged 18 to 35 who had mild COVID-19 (a few samples of this study predate the infection). Cell type and time point are not known. V gene TRBV18 combines with J gene TRBJ1-1; TRBD1 agrees at 7 bases. Sequences were obtained from PBMCs or a T cell subset sorted from them (not recorded which). The CDR3 DNA sequence: TGTGCCAGCTCTATCTACACAGGGGCAGAGGTATACACTGAAGCTTTCTTT. Its translation is CASSIYTGAEVYTEAFF.